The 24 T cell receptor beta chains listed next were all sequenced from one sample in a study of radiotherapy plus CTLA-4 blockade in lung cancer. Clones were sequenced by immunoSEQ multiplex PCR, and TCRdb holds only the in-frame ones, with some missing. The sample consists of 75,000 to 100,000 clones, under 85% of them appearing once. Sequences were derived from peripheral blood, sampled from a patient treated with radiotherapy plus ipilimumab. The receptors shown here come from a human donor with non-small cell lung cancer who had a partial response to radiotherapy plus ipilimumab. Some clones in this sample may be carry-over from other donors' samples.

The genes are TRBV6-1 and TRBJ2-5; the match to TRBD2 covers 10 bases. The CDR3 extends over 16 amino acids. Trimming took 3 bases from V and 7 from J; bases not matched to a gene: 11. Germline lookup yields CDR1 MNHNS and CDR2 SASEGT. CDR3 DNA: TGTGCCAGCAGTGACGGGGGGAGCGGGAGGGCCTGGACCCAGTACTTC. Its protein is CASSDGGSGRAWTQYF.

The CDR3 region has the DNA TGTGCCAGCAGCTTGACCGGACAGGGGGACATCTATGGCTACACCTTC. It translates to CASSLTGQGDIYGYTF. The chain has TRBV5-6 and TRBJ1-2; TRBD1 agrees at 10 bases. Germline CDR1 SGHDT, CDR2 YYEEEE. This CDR3 spans 16 amino acids. Trimming cost V 1 base and J 4 bases; bases outside gene matches: 7.

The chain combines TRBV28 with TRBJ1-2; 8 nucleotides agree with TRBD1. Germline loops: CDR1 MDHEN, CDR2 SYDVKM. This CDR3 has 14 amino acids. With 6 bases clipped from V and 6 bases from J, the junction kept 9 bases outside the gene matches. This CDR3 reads CASRSTGGEHGYTF. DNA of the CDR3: TGTGCCAGCAGGTCCACAGGGGGGGAACATGGCTACACCTTC.

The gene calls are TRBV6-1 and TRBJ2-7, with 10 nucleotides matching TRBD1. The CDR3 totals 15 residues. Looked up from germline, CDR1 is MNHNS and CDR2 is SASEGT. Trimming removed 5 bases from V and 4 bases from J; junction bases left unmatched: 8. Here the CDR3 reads CASSIDGTGVYEQYF. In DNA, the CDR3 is TGTGCCAGCAGTATCGACGGGACAGGGGTATACGAGCAGTACTTC.

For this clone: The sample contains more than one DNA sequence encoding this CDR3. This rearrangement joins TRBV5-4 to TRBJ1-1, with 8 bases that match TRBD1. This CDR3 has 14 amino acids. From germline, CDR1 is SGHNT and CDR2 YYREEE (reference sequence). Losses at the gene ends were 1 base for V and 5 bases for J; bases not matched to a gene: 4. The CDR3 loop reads CASSLTGGGTEAFF. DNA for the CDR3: TGTGCCAGCAGCTTGACAGGGGGTGGTACTGAAGCTTTCTTT.

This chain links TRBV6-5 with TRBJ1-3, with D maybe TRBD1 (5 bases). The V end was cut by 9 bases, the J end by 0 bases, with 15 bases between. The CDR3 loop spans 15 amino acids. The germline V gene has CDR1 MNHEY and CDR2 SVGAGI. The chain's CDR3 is CASAGRRASGNTIYF. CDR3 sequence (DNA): TGTGCCAGTGCGGGGCGGAGAGCCTCTGGAAACACCATATATTTT.

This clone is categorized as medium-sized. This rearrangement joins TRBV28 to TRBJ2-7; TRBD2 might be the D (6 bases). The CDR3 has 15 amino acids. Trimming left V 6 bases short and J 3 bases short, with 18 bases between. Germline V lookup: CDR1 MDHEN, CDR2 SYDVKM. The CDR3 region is CASRAEGRPGYEQYF. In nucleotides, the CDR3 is TGTGCCAGCAGAGCTGAAGGGAGGCCAGGCTACGAGCAGTACTTC.

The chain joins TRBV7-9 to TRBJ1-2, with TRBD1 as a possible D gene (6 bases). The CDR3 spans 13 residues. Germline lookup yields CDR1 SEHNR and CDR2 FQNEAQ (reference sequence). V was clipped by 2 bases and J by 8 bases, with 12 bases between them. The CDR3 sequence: CASSLLGAGGYTF. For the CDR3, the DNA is TGTGCCAGCAGCTTATTGGGGGCTGGCGGCTACACCTTC. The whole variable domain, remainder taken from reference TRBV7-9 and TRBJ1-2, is DTGVSQNPRHKITKRGQNVTFRCDPISEHNRLYWYRQTLGQGPEFLTYFQNEAQLEKSRLLSDRFSAERPKGSFSTLEIQRTEQGDSAMYLCASSLLGAGGYTFGSGTRLTVV.

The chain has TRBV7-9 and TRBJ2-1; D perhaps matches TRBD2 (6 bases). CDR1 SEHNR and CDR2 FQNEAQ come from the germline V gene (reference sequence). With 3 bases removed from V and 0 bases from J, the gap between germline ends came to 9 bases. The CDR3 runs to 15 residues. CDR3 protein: CASSLGLSSYNEQFF. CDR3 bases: TGTGCCAGCAGCTTGGGACTTAGCTCCTACAATGAGCAGTTCTTC.

This CDR3 reads CASSGPGQLAKNIQYF. As DNA, the CDR3 is TGTGCCAGCAGTGGCCCAGGACAGCTAGCCAAAAACATTCAGTACTTC. The chain combines TRBV6-1 with TRBJ2-4; D might be TRBD1 (6 bases). Germline CDR1 and CDR2: MNHNS and SASEGT. The V gene lost 4 bases and the J gene lost 0 bases, with 13 bases spanning the gap. This CDR3 spans 16 amino acids.

CDR3 bases: TGTGCCAGCAGCTTATGGACTAGCGGGTCCTACGAGCAGTACTTC. Translating gives CASSLWTSGSYEQYF. The chain joins TRBV5-4 to TRBJ2-7, with 11 bases identical to TRBD2. Germline V CDR1 and CDR2: SGHNT, YYREEE (reference sequence). Trimming removed 2 bases from V and 1 base from J; junction bases left unmatched: 2. This CDR3 has 15 residues.

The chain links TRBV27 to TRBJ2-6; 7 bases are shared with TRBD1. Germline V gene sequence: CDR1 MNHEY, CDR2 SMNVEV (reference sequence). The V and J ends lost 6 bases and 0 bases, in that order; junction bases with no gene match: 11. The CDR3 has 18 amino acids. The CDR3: CASSQGTDSYSGANVLTF. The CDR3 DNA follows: TGTGCCAGCAGCCAAGGGACAGATTCCTACTCTGGGGCCAACGTCCTGACTTTC.

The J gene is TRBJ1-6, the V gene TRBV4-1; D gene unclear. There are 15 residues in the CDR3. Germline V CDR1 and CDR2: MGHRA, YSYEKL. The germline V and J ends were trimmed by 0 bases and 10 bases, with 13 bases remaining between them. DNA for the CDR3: TGCGCCAGCAGCCAAGAGGGCAGGATAGGATCACCCCTCCACTTT. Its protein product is CASSQEGRIGSPLHF.

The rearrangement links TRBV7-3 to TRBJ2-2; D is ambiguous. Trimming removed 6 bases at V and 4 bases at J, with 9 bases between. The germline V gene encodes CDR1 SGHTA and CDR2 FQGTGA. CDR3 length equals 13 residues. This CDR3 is CASRRDSTGELFF. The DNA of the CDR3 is TGTGCCAGCAGACGCGATTCCACCGGGGAGCTGTTTTTT.

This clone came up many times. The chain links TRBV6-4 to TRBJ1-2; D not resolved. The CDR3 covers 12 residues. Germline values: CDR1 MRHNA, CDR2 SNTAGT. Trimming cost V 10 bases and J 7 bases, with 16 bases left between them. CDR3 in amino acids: CATKEGSGGYTF. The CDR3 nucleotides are TGTGCCACCAAGGAGGGTTCAGGTGGCTACACCTTC.

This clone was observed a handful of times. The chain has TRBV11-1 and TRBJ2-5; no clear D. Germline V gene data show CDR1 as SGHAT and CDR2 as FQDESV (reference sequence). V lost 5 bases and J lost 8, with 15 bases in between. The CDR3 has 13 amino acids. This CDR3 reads CASSPTRRETQYF. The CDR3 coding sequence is TGTGCCAGCAGCCCCACGAGGAGAGAAACCCAGTACTTC.

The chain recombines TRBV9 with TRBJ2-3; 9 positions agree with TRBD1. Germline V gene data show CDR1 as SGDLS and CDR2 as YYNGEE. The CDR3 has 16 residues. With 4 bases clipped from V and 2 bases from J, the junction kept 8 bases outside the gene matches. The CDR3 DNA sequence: TGTGCCAGCAGCCCCCGCGGACAGGGGATCACAGATACGCAGTATTTT. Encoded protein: CASSPRGQGITDTQYF.

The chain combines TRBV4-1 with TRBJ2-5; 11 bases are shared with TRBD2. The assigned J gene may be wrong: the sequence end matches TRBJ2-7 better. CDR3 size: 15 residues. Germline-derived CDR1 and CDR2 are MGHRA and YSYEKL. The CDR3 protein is CASSHPTSGAYEQYF. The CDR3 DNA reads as TGCGCCAGCAGCCACCCGACTAGCGGGGCCTACGAGCAGTACTTC.

This CDR3 reads CASSPRGLAGNEQFF. In DNA, the CDR3 is TGTGCCAGCAGCCCAAGGGGACTAGCGGGGAATGAGCAGTTCTTC. The rearrangement links TRBV9 to TRBJ2-1, with 13 bases fitting TRBD2. The CDR3 is made up of 15 amino acids. Germline V gene sequence: CDR1 SGDLS, CDR2 YYNGEE. V was clipped by 4 bases and J by 7 bases; unmatched bases: 5.

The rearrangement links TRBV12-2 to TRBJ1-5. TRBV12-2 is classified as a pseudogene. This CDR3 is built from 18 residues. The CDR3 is CASRLVWGGTKGDQPQHF. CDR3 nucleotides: TGTGCAAGTCGCTTAGTATGGGGGGGGACAAAAGGGGATCAGCCCCAGCATTTT.

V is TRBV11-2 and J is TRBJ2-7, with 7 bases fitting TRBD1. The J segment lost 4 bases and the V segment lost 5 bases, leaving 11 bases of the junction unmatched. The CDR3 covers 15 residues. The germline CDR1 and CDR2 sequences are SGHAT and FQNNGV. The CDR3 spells CASSPRQGSAYEQYF. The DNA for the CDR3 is TGTGCCAGCAGCCCACGACAGGGTTCTGCGTACGAGCAGTACTTC.

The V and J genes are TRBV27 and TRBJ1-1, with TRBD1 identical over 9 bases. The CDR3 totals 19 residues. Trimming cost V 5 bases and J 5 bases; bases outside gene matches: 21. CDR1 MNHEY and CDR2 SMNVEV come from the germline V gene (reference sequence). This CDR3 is CASSPIRLGQGSEGTEAFF. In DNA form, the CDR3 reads TGTGCCAGCAGTCCCATCCGACTGGGACAGGGTTCCGAAGGGACTGAAGCTTTCTTT.

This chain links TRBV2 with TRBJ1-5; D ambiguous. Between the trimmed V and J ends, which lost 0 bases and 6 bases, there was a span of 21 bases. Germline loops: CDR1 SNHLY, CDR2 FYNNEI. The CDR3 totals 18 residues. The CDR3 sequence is CASSEARAAGPRGQPQHF. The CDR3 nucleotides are TGTGCCAGCAGTGAAGCTCGGGCCGCTGGGCCTCGGGGTCAGCCCCAGCATTTT.

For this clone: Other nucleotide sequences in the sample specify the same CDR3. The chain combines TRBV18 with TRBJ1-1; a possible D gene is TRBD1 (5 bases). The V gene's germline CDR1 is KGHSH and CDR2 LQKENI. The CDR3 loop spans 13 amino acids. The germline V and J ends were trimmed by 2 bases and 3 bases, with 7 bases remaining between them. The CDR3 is CASSPAGDTEAFF. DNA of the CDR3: TGTGCCAGCTCACCAGCGGGGGACACTGAAGCTTTCTTT.